The clone carrying this TCR beta chain was detected a few times. The target antigen is unknown. Germline CDR1 reads SQVTM; CDR2 reads ANQGSEA. The V end was cut by 3 bases, the J end by 0 bases, with 6 bases between. This CDR3 is built from 13 residues. Time point noted: sample taken at primary tumor resection. The sample is drawn from a study of spatial heterogeneity in lung cancer. Whole-study findings and limits: Mutation tallies in tumors tracked expanded intratumoral alpha and beta TCR counts.

Individually, TCR cDNA molecules were each labelled with a unique molecular identifier. Via MiXCR, TCRdb re-called the 5' RACE reads, giving one row per CDR3 protein. Of roughly 2,000 distinct CDR3 sequences listed, roughly 15% were seen once; the top ten hold roughly 32%. This specimen consisted of lung tumor tissue, obtained at surgery. The source of this sequence is a male donor with early-stage non-small cell lung cancer. J is TRBJ1-3 and V is TRBV29-1; D ambiguous. CDR3 DNA: TGCAGCGTTGAGGGCGTCTCTGGAAACACCATATATTTT. Translating it yields CSVEGVSGNTIYF.